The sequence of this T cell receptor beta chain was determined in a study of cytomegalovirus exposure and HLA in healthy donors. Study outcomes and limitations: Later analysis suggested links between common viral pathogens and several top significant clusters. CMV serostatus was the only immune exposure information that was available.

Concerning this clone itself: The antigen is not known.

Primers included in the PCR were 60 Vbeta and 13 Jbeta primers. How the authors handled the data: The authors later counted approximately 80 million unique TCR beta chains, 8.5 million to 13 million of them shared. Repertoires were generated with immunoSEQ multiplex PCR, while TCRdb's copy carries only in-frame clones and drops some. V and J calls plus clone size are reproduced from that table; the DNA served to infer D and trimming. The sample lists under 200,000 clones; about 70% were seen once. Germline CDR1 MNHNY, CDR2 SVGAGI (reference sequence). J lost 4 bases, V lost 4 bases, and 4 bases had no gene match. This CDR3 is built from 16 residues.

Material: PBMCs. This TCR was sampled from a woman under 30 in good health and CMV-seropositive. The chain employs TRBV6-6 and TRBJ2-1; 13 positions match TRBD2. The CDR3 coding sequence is TGTGCCAGCAGTTCCCTGACTAGCGGGAGGTACAATGAGCAGTTCTTC. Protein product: CASSSLTSGRYNEQFF.